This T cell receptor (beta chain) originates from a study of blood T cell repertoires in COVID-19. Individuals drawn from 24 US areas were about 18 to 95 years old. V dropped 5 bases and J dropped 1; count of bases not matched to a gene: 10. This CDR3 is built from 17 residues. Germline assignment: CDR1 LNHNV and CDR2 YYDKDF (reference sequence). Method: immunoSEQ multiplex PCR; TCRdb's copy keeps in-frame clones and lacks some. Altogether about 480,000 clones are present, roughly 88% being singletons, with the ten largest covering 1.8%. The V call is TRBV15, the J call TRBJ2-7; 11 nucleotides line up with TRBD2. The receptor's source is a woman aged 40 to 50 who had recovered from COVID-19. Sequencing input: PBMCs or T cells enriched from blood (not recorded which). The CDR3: CATSVVLAGVGSYEQYF. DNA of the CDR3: TGTGCCACCAGCGTGGTACTAGCGGGAGTAGGGTCCTACGAGCAGTACTTC.